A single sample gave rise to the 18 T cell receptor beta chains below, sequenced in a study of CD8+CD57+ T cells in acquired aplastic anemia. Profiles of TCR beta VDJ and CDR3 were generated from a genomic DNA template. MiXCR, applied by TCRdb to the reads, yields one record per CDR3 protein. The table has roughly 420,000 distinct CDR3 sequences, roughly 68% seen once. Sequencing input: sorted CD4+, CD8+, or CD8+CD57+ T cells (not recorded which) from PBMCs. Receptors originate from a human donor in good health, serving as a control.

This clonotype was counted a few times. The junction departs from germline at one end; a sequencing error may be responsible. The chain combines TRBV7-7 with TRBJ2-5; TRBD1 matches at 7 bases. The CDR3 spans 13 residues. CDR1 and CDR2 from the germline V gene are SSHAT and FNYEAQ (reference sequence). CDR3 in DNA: TGTGCTAGCAGCTTAGGGGGACAGCCGACCCAGTACTTC. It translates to CASSLGGQPTQYF.

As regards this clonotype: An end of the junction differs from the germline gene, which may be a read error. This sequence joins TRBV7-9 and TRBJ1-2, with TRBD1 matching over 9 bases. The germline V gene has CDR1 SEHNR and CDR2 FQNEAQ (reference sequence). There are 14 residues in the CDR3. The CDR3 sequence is CASSDVGQGKSMTF. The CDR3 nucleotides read TGTGCCAGCAGCGATGTCGGACAGGGGAAATCTATGACTTTC.

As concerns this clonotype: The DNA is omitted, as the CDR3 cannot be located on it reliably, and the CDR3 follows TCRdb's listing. CDR3 sequence: CASSESRTMKLSF. V and J are TRBV2 and TRBJ1-1. CDR1 and CDR2 from the germline V gene are SNHLY and FYNNEI. Ends included, the CDR3 has 13 residues.

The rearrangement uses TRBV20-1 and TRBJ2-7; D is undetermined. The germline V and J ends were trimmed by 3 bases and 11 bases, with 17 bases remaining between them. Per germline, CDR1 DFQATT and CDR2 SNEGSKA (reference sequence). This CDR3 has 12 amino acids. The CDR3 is CSASLSNVGEYF. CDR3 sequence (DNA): TGCAGTGCTAGCCTATCCAATGTCGGCGAGTACTTC.

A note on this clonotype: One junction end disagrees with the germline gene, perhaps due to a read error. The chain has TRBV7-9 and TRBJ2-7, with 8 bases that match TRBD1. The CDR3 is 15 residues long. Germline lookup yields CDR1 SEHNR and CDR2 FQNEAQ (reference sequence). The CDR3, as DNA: TGCGCCAGCAGCCTAGGCGCTCAGGGGGCCTACGCGCAGTACTTC. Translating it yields CASSLGAQGAYAQYF.

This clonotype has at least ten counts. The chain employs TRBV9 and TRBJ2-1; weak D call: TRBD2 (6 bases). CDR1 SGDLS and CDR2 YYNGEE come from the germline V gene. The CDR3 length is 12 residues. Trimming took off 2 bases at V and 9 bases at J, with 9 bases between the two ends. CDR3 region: CASSVEGSEQFF. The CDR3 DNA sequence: TGTGCCAGCAGCGTGGAGGGAAGTGAGCAGTTCTTC.

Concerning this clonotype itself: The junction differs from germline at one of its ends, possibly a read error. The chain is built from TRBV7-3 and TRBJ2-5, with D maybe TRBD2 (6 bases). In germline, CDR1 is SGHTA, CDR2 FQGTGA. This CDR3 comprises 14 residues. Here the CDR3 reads CASSCGKAEGSKYF. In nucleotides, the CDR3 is TGTGCCAGCAGCTGCGGGAAAGCGGAAGGGAGCAAGTATTTC.

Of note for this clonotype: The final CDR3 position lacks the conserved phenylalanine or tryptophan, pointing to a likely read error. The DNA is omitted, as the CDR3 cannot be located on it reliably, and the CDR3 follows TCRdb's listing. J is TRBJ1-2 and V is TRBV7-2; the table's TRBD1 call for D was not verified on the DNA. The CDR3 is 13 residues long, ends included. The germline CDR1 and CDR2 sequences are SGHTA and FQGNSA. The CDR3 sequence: CASSLGGETHYFE.

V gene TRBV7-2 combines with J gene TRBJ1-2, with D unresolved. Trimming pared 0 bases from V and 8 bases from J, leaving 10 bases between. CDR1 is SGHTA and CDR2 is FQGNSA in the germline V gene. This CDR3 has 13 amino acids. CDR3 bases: TGTGCCAGCAGCTTAGCAGGGATCGAGGGCTACACCTTC. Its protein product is CASSLAGIEGYTF.

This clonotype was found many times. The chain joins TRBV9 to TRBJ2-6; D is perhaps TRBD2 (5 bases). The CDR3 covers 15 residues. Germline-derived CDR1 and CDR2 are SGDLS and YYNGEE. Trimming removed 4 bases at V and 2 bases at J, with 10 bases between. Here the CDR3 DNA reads TGTGCCAGCAGCAAGGACGGGGCTGGGGCCAACGTCCTGACTTTC. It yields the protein CASSKDGAGANVLTF. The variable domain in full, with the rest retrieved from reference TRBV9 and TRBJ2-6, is DSGVTQTPKHLITATGQRVTLRCSPRSGDLSVYWYQQSLDQGLQFLIQYYNGEERAKGNILERFSAQQFPDLHSELNLSSLELGDSALYFCASSKDGAGANVLTFGAGSRLTVL.

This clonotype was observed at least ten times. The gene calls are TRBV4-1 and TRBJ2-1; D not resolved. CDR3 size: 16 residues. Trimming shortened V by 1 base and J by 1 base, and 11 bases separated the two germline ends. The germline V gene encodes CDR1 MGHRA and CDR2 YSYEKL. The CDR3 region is CASSQVNLVSYNEQFF. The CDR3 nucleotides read TGCGCCAGCAGCCAAGTCAACTTGGTTTCCTACAATGAGCAGTTCTTC.

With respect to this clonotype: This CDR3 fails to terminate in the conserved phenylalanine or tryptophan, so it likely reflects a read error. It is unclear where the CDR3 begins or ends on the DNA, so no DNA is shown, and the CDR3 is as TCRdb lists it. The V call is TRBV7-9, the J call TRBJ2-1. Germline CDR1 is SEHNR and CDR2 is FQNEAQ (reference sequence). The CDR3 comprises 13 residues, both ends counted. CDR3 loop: CASSKAGLNNSPL.

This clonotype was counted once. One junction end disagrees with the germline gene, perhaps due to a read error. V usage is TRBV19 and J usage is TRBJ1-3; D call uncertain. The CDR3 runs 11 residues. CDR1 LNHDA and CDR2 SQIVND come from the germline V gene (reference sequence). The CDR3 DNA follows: TGTGCCGGGATGAGTGGGAACACCGTAAATTTT. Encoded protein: CAGMSGNTVNF.

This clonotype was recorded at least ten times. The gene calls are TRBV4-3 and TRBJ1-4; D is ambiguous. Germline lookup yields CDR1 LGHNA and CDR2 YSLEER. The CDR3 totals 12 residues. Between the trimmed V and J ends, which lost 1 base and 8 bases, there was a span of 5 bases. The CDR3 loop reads CASSQVREKLFF. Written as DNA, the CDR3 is TGCGCCAGCAGCCAAGTGCGAGAAAAACTGTTTTTT.

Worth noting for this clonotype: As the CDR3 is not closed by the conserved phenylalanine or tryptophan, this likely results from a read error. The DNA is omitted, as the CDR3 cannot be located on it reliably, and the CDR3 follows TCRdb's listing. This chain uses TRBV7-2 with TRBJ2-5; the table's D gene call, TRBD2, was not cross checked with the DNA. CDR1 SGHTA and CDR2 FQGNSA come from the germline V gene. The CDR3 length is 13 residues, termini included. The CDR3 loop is CASSSSAEGSKDM.

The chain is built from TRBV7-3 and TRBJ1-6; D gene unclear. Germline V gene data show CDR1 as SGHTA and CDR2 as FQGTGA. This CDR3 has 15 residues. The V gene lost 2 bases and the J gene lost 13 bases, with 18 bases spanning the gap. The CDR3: CASSLASGSPFPLHF. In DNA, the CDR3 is TGTGCCAGCAGCTTAGCTTCCGGTTCGCCATTCCCCCTCCACTTT.

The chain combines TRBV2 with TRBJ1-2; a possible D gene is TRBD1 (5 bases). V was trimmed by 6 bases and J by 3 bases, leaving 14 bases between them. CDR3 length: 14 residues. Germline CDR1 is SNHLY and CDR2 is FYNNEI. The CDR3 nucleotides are TGTGCCAGCAGCGGGGGAGGAGAGGACTATGGCTACACCTTC. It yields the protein CASSGGGEDYGYTF.

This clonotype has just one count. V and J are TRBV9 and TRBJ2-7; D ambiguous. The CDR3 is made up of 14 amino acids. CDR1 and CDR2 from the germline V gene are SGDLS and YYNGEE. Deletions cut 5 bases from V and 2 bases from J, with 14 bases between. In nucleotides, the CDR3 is TGTGCCAGCAGTCCCCTCGGTGGGACCTACGAGCAGTACTTC. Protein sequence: CASSPLGGTYEQYF.